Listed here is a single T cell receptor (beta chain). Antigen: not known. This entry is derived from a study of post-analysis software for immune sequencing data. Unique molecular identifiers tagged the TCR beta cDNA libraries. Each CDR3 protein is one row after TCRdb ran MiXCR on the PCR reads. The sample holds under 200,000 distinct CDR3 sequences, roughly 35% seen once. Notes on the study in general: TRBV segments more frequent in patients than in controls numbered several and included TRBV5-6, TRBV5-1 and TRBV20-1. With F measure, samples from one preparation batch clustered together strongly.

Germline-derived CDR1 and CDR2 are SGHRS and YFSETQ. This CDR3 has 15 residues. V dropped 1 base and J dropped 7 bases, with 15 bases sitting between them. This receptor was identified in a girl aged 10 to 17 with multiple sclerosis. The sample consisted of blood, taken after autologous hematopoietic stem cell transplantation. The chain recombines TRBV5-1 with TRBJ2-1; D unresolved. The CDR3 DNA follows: TGCGCCAGCAGCTTGCTGCTATCCCGGCGGAATGAGCAGTTCTTC. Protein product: CASSLLLSRRNEQFF.